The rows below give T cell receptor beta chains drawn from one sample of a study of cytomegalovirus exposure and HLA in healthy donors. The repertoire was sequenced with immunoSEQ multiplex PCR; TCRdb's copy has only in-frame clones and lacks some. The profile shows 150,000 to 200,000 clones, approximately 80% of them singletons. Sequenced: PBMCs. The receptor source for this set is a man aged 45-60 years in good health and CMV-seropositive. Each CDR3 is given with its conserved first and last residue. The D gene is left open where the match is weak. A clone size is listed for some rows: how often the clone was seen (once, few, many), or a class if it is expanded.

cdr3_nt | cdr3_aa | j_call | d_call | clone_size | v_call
TGTGCCAGCAGCCCCCGGACAGAATCCTACGAGCAGTACTTC | CASSPRTESYEQYF | TRBJ2-7 | NA | NA | TRBV9
TGTGCCAGCAGCCCTCGGGAGGGCGGGACATACGAGCAGTACTTC | CASSPREGGTYEQYF | TRBJ2-7 | TRBD2 | NA | TRBV5-4
TGTGCCAGCAGTTTATTAGCAGGGTTCGGGGAGCTGTTTTTT | CASSLLAGFGELFF | TRBJ2-2 | NA | NA | TRBV28
TGTGCCATCAGTGAGCCGCGGGGGATGGACACAGATACGCAGTATTTT | CAISEPRGMDTDTQYF | TRBJ2-3 | TRBD2 | few | TRBV10-3
TGCGCCAGCAGCTTACAAAGCGGGGGGGTCGACGAGCAGTACTTC | CASSLQSGGVDEQYF | TRBJ2-7 | TRBD2 | NA | TRBV5-1
TGCGCCAGCAGTGACCCGGGACTAGCCAAAAACATTCAGTACTTC | CASSDPGLAKNIQYF | TRBJ2-4 | NA | once | TRBV10-2
TGCGCCAGCAGCTTGGGGAGGGGTCCGGACTATGGCTACACCTTC | CASSLGRGPDYGYTF | TRBJ1-2 | NA | NA | TRBV5-1
TGTGCCAATTCCCGGGACAGGGTCTTCTACGAGCAGTACTTC | CANSRDRVFYEQYF | TRBJ2-7 | TRBD1 | NA | TRBV2
TGCAGCGTTGAGGTAACAGTCACTGAAGCTTTCTTT | CSVEVTVTEAFF | TRBJ1-1 | NA | NA | TRBV29-1
TGTGCCTGGACCAAACTAGCGGGGAACTACAATGAGCAGTTCTTC | CAWTKLAGNYNEQFF | TRBJ2-1 | TRBD2 | NA | TRBV30
TGTGCCAGAGGTAGGCTGGACAAGACCTACGAGCAGTACTTC | CARGRLDKTYEQYF | TRBJ2-7 | NA | NA | TRBV2
TGTGCCAGCAGCTCCCGGACTAGCGGGGCCCAAGAGACCCAGTACTTC | CASSSRTSGAQETQYF | TRBJ2-5 | TRBD2 | NA | TRBV5-6
TGTGCCAGTAGTATTGGGGGGTTCTCCGGTCAGCCCCAGCATTTT | CASSIGGFSGQPQHF | TRBJ1-5 | NA | NA | TRBV19
TGCGCCAGCAGTGAGGTGGGACAGGGAAAGGCAGGCAATGAGCAGTTCTTC | CASSEVGQGKAGNEQFF | TRBJ2-1 | TRBD1 | NA | TRBV10-1
TGTGCCAGCAGCGCTACTAGCGGGGGGTACAATGAGCAGTTCTTC | CASSATSGGYNEQFF | TRBJ2-1 | TRBD2 | NA | TRBV5-4
TGCGCCAGCAGCTCTGGACAGGGGGCGTATACTGAAGCTTTCTTT | CASSSGQGAYTEAFF | TRBJ1-1 | TRBD1 | NA | TRBV5-1
TGTGCCAGCAGCGAGGGCCCGGCGGGGTATGGCTACACCTTC | CASSEGPAGYGYTF | TRBJ1-2 | NA | NA | TRBV9
TGTGCCAGCAGCTTGGCAGGGAACGAGCAGTACTTC | CASSLAGNEQYF | TRBJ2-7 | NA | NA | TRBV5-5
TGTGCCAGCAGCTTAACTATTACAGGGTTCACTGAAGCTTTCTTT | CASSLTITGFTEAFF | TRBJ1-1 | NA | NA | TRBV7-8
TGTGCCAGCAGTTTAGGGCTCTTGAGGGGGCCCGGGGAGCTGTTTTTT | CASSLGLLRGPGELFF | TRBJ2-2 | TRBD1 | few | TRBV28
TGCGCCAGCAGTCGTAGCGGGGGGGCCTACGAGCAGTACTTC | CASSRSGGAYEQYF | TRBJ2-7 | TRBD2 | NA | TRBV4-3
TGTGCCAGCAAAGGGGCAGGGGGCTATGGCTACACCTTC | CASKGAGGYGYTF | TRBJ1-2 | TRBD1 | few | TRBV28
TGTGCCAGCAGCCTCCGGGACAGGGAGGCCTACGAGCAGTACTTC | CASSLRDREAYEQYF | TRBJ2-7 | TRBD1 | NA | TRBV11-3
TGTGCCAGCAGCCGGGCGGGGGAAAGGACAGATACGCAGTATTTT | CASSRAGERTDTQYF | TRBJ2-3 | TRBD2 | NA | TRBV7-3
TGTGCCAGCAGCGGCCCGGGCGGGTTGGGGGCTTTTAATGAAAAACTGTTTTTT | CASSGPGGLGAFNEKLFF | TRBJ1-4 | NA | NA | TRBV9
TGTGCCAGTAGTAGGAGACTAGCTAGTAATTCACCCCTCCACTTT | CASSRRLASNSPLHF | TRBJ1-6 | NA | NA | TRBV19
TGCGCCAGCAGTGATCCCGGGGGAAGCTCCTACGAGCAGTACTTC | CASSDPGGSSYEQYF | TRBJ2-7 | NA | NA | TRBV10-1
TGCGCCAGCAGCCAAGACTCAGGGGGTTTAGGGCTGTTTTTT | CASSQDSGGLGLFF | TRBJ1-4 | TRBD1 | NA | TRBV4-3
TGCGCCAGCAGCTCCATACAGGGGGCCCGTGGAAACACCATATATTTT | CASSSIQGARGNTIYF | TRBJ1-3 | TRBD1 | once | TRBV5-1
TGCGCCAGCAGCCCCGGGACAGATAATTCACCCCTCCACTTT | CASSPGTDNSPLHF | TRBJ1-6 | TRBD1 | NA | TRBV5-1
TGTGCCAGCAGCCAAGCAATTCGCTCCTACGAGCAGTACTTC | CASSQAIRSYEQYF | TRBJ2-7 | NA | NA | TRBV7-6
TGTGCCAGCAGCTTAGTAGGTCAGGGTCCGTCCTACGAGCAGTACTTC | CASSLVGQGPSYEQYF | TRBJ2-7 | NA | NA | TRBV7-9
TGTGCCAGCTCACCCCCGGGGATAGGAACCGGGGAGCTGTTTTTT | CASSPPGIGTGELFF | TRBJ2-2 | NA | few | TRBV18
TGCGCCAGCAGCTGGGACGGGGGGCGGACTGAAGCTTTCTTT | CASSWDGGRTEAFF | TRBJ1-1 | NA | few | TRBV5-1
TGTGCCGGCAGATTGACAGCGAACTACGAGCAGTACTTC | CAGRLTANYEQYF | TRBJ2-7 | NA | NA | TRBV6-1
TGTGCCAGAAGCTGTCCTTCGGAGGGTGAAAAACTGTTTTTT | CARSCPSEGEKLFF | TRBJ1-4 | NA | NA | TRBV5-3
TGCGCCAGCAGCCAAGATAACAGGAATAACTATGGCTACACCTTC | CASSQDNRNNYGYTF | TRBJ1-2 | NA | few | TRBV4-3
TGTGCCAGCAGCCGCCGGGGGGCGGGTACCGGGGAGCTGTTTTTT | CASSRRGAGTGELFF | TRBJ2-2 | NA | NA | TRBV7-2
TGCAGCGTTGCCAGGGACACTGAAGCTTTCTTT | CSVARDTEAFF | TRBJ1-1 | NA | NA | TRBV29-1
TGTGCCAGCAGCTTAGCGGCGGGGGTGGGCTACAATGAGCAGTTCTTC | CASSLAAGVGYNEQFF | TRBJ2-1 | TRBD2 | NA | TRBV7-2
TGTGCCAGCAGCTCAGGACTAGCGGGGGTCGCGAACACCGGGGAGCTGTTTTTT | CASSSGLAGVANTGELFF | TRBJ2-2 | TRBD2 | once | TRBV5-4
TGTGCCAGCAGCACCGCGGTGGGTAGCTCCTACGAGCAGTACTTC | CASSTAVGSSYEQYF | TRBJ2-7 | NA | NA | TRBV2
TGTGCCAGCAGCATCGACAGGGGTTTAAAGTCTGGAAACACCATATATTTT | CASSIDRGLKSGNTIYF | TRBJ1-3 | TRBD1 | few | TRBV5-5
TGTGCCAGTAGTAACAGGGGGGCGACCGGGGAGCTGTTTTTT | CASSNRGATGELFF | TRBJ2-2 | TRBD1 | NA | TRBV19
TGTGCCAGTAGTATTCCCAGGGCGGACACTGAAGCTTTCTTT | CASSIPRADTEAFF | TRBJ1-1 | NA | NA | TRBV19
TGTGCCAGCAGTTACTTGGTGACGGACACTGAGCAGTTCTTC | CASSYLVTDTEQFF | TRBJ2-1 | NA | NA | TRBV6-6
TGTGCCAGTAGTATCTTCGCGGGCAGGGGGTCCACTGAAGCTTTCTTT | CASSIFAGRGSTEAFF | TRBJ1-1 | TRBD1 | few | TRBV19
TGTGCCAGCAGCCAAAGGGGCAACTATGGCTACACCTTC | CASSQRGNYGYTF | TRBJ1-2 | NA | few | TRBV7-8
TGTGCCAGCAGTTACGTGGTGGCCGACTATGGCTACACCTTC | CASSYVVADYGYTF | TRBJ1-2 | NA | NA | TRBV6-5
TGTGCCAGTAGTCGGGGGGAGGTGGGTAGCAATCAGCCCCAGCATTTT | CASSRGEVGSNQPQHF | TRBJ1-5 | NA | NA | TRBV19
TGTGCCAGCAGCGTAGCTCAGGGGGCAGGGCAAGAGACCCAGTACTTC | CASSVAQGAGQETQYF | TRBJ2-5 | TRBD1 | NA | TRBV9
TGTGCCAGCAGTTATGACAGTAGAAGCTATGGCTACACCTTC | CASSYDSRSYGYTF | TRBJ1-2 | NA | NA | TRBV6-5
TGTGCCAGCAGTAAATGTCTTGCGGGACTGTGCAATCAGCCCCAGCATTTT | CASSKCLAGLCNQPQHF | TRBJ1-5 | NA | NA | TRBV27
TGTGCCAGCAGCAACGGGACAGACTACTACGAGCAGTACTTC | CASSNGTDYYEQYF | TRBJ2-7 | NA | NA | TRBV21-1
TGCGCCAGCATCCTGAGGGACAACCCTGGAAACACCATATATTTT | CASILRDNPGNTIYF | TRBJ1-3 | NA | NA | TRBV5-1
TGTGCCAGCAGCCCCCGAGGGAGAGGAAAGCGTTGGATCGAGAGCTACGAGCAGTACTTC | CASSPRGRGKRWIESYEQYF | TRBJ2-7 | NA | NA | TRBV9
TGTGCCAGCAGCCAAGAATACAGGGGGCGTACTACCGGGGAGCTGTTTTTT | CASSQEYRGRTTGELFF | TRBJ2-2 | TRBD1 | NA | TRBV4-2
TGCGCCAGCAGCCGTTCCGGCCAGACTGGGAACTATGGCTACACCTTC | CASSRSGQTGNYGYTF | TRBJ1-2 | NA | NA | TRBV5-1
TGTGCCAGCAGCTTGACGGGACAGGGGGTTCAGCCCCAGCATTTT | CASSLTGQGVQPQHF | TRBJ1-5 | TRBD1 | NA | TRBV7-2